In its sample, the clone carrying this T cell receptor (beta chain) was seen many times. Its specificity is unknown. This sample was included in a study of T cell repertoires in cytomegalovirus infection. Overall study: CMV epitopes, recently identified HLA-C-restricted and well-studied HLA-B-restricted, were used. It was the public TCR beta signatures that indicated both CMV infection and matching HLA type.

Study observations and caveats: Within the response measured ex vivo, HLA-C-restricted CMV-specific TCR beta clonotypes were dominant.

V lost 5 bases to trimming and J lost 6 bases; unmatched junction nucleotides: 12. This CDR3 region has 15 residues. The germline gives CDR1 SGHVS, CDR2 FNYEAQ. TCRdb used MiXCR to reprocess the reads, holding one entry per CDR3 protein. The data show approximately 990,000 distinct CDR3 sequences, 30% to 40% seen once. The specimen was cultured CD8+ T cells from PBMCs, collected from culture after CMV antigen stimulation. This rearrangement joins TRBV7-6 to TRBJ1-2, with 7 bases matching TRBD1. The receptor was derived from a human donor in good health (CMV status not recorded). Some clones in this sample may be carry-over from other donors' samples. The DNA for the CDR3 is TGTGCCAGCAGCCCGCCGGGACAGTTTGAGGATGGCTACACCTTC. Protein sequence: CASSPPGQFEDGYTF.